This T cell receptor beta chain came from a study of human T cells and chemical hapten exposure. Sample time point: patch test 1, 2 weeks after DPC sensitization. Treatment of the sample: therapeutic diphenylcyclopropenone sensitization with weekly scalp DPC. This clonotype has just a few counts. Germline CDR1 SQVTM, CDR2 ANQGSEA. V dropped 5 bases and J dropped 6 bases, with 7 bases sitting between them. This CDR3 contains 11 residues. TCRdb redid the calling of the RACE reads with MiXCR, one entry per CDR3 protein. The data hold approximately 400,000 distinct CDR3 sequences, with more than 4.5% observed a single time.

V usage is TRBV29-1 and J usage is TRBJ2-2, with unresolved D. Sequencing was performed on whole blood, taken in connection with sensitization to the hapten diphenylcyclopropenone (DPC). The sequence came from a woman aged 45-60 years with alopecia areata. Some clones in this sample may be carry-over from other donors' samples. CDR3 sequence: CSVSGPGELFF. CDR3 nucleotide sequence: TGCAGCGTTTCAGGACCCGGGGAGCTGTTTTTT.